This T cell receptor (beta chain) was captured by sequencing in a study of blood T cell repertoires in COVID-19. Sequencing used immunoSEQ multiplex PCR; TCRdb keeps in-frame clones, though not all of them. The profile shows under 35,000 clones, 85% to 90% of them singletons. The CDR3 runs 16 residues. V lost 6 bases to trimming and J lost 1 base, with 15 bases between them. Germline CDR1 and CDR2: PRHDT and FYEKMQ (reference sequence). The clonotype was recovered from a man in his 70s with active COVID-19. Sequenced sample: peripheral blood. The rearrangement joins TRBV13 to TRBJ2-2, with unresolved D. The CDR3 bases are TGTGCCAGCAGACTAAGCCCCCCGGGGAACACCGGGGAGCTGTTTTTT. This sequence encodes CASRLSPPGNTGELFF.